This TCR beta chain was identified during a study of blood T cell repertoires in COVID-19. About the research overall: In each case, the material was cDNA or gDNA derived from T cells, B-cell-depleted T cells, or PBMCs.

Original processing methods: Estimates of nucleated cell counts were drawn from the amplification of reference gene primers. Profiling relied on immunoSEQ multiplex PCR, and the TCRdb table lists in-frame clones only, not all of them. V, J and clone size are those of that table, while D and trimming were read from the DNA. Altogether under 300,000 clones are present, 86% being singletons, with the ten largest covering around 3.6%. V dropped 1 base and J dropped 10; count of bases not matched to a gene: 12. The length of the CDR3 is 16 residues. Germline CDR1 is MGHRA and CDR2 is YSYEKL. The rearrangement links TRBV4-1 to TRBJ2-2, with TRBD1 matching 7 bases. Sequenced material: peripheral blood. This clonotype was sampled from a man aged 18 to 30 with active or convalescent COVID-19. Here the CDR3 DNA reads TGCGCCAGCAGCCAAGCGGACAGGCGGCTAAAGGAGGAGCTGTTTTTT. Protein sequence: CASSQADRRLKEELFF.